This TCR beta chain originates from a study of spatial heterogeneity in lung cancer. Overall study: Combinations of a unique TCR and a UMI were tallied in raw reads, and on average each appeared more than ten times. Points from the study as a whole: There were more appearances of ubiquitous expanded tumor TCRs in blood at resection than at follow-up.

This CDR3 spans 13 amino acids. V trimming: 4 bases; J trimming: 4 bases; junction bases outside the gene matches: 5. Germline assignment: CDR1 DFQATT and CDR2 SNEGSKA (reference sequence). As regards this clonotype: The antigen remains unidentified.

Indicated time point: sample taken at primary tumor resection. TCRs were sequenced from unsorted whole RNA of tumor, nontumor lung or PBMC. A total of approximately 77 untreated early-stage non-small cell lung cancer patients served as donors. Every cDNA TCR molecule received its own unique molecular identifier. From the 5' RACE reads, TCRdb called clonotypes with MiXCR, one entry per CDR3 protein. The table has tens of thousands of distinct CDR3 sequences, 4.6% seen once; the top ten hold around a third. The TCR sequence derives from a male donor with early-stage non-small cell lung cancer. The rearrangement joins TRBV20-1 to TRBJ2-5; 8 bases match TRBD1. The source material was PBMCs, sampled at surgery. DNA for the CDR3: TGCAGTGCTATGGGGACAGGAGGAGAGACCCAGTACTTC. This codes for CSAMGTGGETQYF.